This T cell receptor (beta chain) was captured in a study of blood T cell repertoires in COVID-19. In the study overall: Sites across the United States, Italy and Spain contributed samples from acute and convalescent COVID-19. PBMCs, B-cell-depleted T cells, or T cells were the source of the cDNA or gDNA that made up the material.

Donors were grouped by their self-reported clinical history. Original handling: Reference gene primer amplification yielded estimated nucleated cell counts. Here immunoSEQ multiplex PCR was the method, and the copy in TCRdb shows in-frame clones only, minus some. From that table come the V and J calls and clone size; the DNA was used to work out D and trimming. The sample contains about 210,000 clones, 65% to 90% of which appear only once. The CDR3 is made up of 13 amino acids. CDR1 is SGHVS and CDR2 is FNYEAQ in the germline V gene. V was clipped by 2 bases and J by 3 bases, with 8 bases between them.

The sequenced sample consisted of PBMCs or T cells enriched from blood (not recorded which). The TCR was taken from a woman aged 45-60 years with acute COVID-19. The gene calls are TRBV7-6 and TRBJ2-7; D is undetermined. CDR3 nucleotides: TGTGCCAGCAGCTTACAGGTGGACTACGAGCAGTACTTC. Translation gives CASSLQVDYEQYF. Filled out from reference TRBV7-6 and TRBJ2-7, the complete variable domain reads GAGVSQSPRYKVTKRGQDVALRCDPISGHVSLYWYRQALGQGPEFLTYFNYEAQQDKSGLPNDRFSAERPEGSISTLTIQRTEQRDSAMYRCASSLQVDYEQYFGPGTRLTVT.